The T cell receptor (beta chain) under discussion was sequenced for a study of T cell responses to AZD1222 COVID-19 vaccine. Findings and limits, study-wide: The study identified only five to seven AZD1222 recipients as seropositive at baseline. Donors were mostly white British, more females; clonal diversity possibly underestimated.

Libraries were prepared by immunoSEQ multiplex PCR; TCRdb keeps only in-frame clonotypes and omits some of them. The sample holds under 200,000 clones, 85% to 95% seen once. Germline values: CDR1 KGHSH, CDR2 LQKENI. With 1 base removed from V and 2 bases from J, the gap between germline ends came to 10 bases. The CDR3 runs 15 residues. Remarks on this clone: Its antigen is as yet unknown.

Here the sequenced sample was peripheral blood, taken on day 0 of AZD1222 vaccination. The sequence was collected from an adult in good health. The chain has TRBV18 and TRBJ2-3; D unclear. CDR3 amino acids: CASSPRVGPTDTQYF. As DNA, the CDR3 is TGTGCCAGCTCACCACGGGTCGGGCCCACAGATACGCAGTATTTT. Filled out from reference TRBV18 and TRBJ2-3, the complete variable domain reads NAGVMQNPRHLVRRRGQEARLRCSPMKGHSHVYWYRQLPEEGLKFMVYLQKENIIDESGMPKERFSAEFPKEGPSILRIQQVVRGDSAAYFCASSPRVGPTDTQYFGPGTRLTVL.